These T cell receptor beta chains were read from a single sample in a study of shared clonotypes between healthy human individuals. Measured with immunoSEQ multiplex PCR; TCRdb has only the in-frame clones, and not every one. Among fewer than 200,000 clones listed, around 63% were seen once. The specimen sequenced was memory CD4+ T cells sorted from blood. These receptors were obtained from a young man in good health. Both conserved end residues are part of each CDR3.

V gene	J gene	CDR3 protein
TRBV2	TRBJ2-1	CASSEGFRYNEQFF
TRBV7-2	TRBJ2-5	CASRIGGGYETQYF
TRBV11-3	TRBJ2-3	CASSLDPGQGRDTQYF
TRBV5-5	TRBJ1-4	CASSVRGYLEKLFF
TRBV7-6	TRBJ2-7	CASSRLAGAWDEQYF
TRBV5-1	TRBJ2-3	CASTTSNTDTQYF
TRBV5-1	TRBJ2-2	CASSPFTGELFF
TRBV2	TRBJ1-1	CASRLQGLGAFF
TRBV5-4	TRBJ2-3	CASSLVGGYTDTQYF
TRBV6-5	TRBJ1-2	CASSYSSAGGYTF
TRBV13	TRBJ2-5	CASSPRRGRQETQYF
TRBV7-2	TRBJ2-5	CASSRAEGETQYF
TRBV7-8	TRBJ2-5	CASSYLAGETQYF
TRBV5-1	TRBJ2-7	CASSSDPGVAEQYF
TRBV7-9	TRBJ2-1	CASSLFNEQFF
TRBV5-8	TRBJ2-3	CASSLGGGARTDTQYF
TRBV28	TRBJ1-2	CASSLGIRAGGNYGYTF
TRBV2	TRBJ2-5	CASSSRIGGETQYF
TRBV2	TRBJ2-5	CASSLDSQETQYF
TRBV9	TRBJ2-3	CASSVLGTDTQYF
TRBV7-2	TRBJ2-1	CASSLVASGAEQFF
TRBV11-2	TRBJ2-5	CASSLGVTVKGETQYF
TRBV10-3	TRBJ2-3	CAISVSGPTDTQYF
TRBV6-6	TRBJ2-5	CASRRDRDQETQYF
TRBV28	TRBJ2-2	CASSSGAGGELFF
TRBV28	TRBJ2-3	CASSLVRYTQYF
TRBV18	TRBJ2-2	CASSPLPEVAGELFF
TRBV5-1	TRBJ2-5	CASSLGGGQETQYF
TRBV27	TRBJ2-5	CASSFYPGPPQETQYF
TRBV4-1	TRBJ2-1	CASSQGYAGGSSNEQFF
TRBV7-9	TRBJ2-7	CASRRESSYEQYF
TRBV29-1	TRBJ2-3	CSVLVGGSGGTSTQYF
TRBV5-1	TRBJ2-5	CASRPGQGKETQYF
TRBV11-2	TRBJ2-5	CASSSLRIAGDQRETQYF
TRBV5-1	TRBJ2-1	CASSTDNGYEQFF
TRBV5-1	TRBJ2-3	CASSERRDSLSTDTQYF
TRBV11-3	TRBJ2-3	CASSLGLWPGSTDTQYF
TRBV28	TRBJ1-5	CASSTYGTGGTNQPQHF
TRBV5-1	TRBJ2-5	CASSFPTSGQETQYF
TRBV2	TRBJ2-1	CASQSLAASYNEQFF
TRBV6-5	TRBJ2-7	CASSPRRDRTYEQYF
TRBV14	TRBJ2-5	CASSPRDFQETQYF
TRBV19	TRBJ2-2	CASSTDRLAGVSGELFF
TRBV5-1	TRBJ2-1	CASSFSTTKFNEQFF
TRBV5-4	TRBJ2-7	CASMKPSQVGGSYEQYF
TRBV5-4	TRBJ2-5	CASSFRDRGETQYF
TRBV7-2	TRBJ1-2	CASSSKGYYGYTF
TRBV29-1	TRBJ1-4	CSGSGTGGEKLFF
TRBV29-1	TRBJ2-2	CSVREGAEAGELFF
TRBV30	TRBJ1-4	CAWSVLSNEKLFF
TRBV5-4	TRBJ2-7	CARRVADTYVGQYF
TRBV29-1	TRBJ2-1	CSVDTTQGSYNEQFF
TRBV18	TRBJ2-1	CASSPRVGEQFF
TRBV30	TRBJ2-2	CACNSRGRNTGELFF